One and the same sample provided the 11 T cell receptor beta chains below, sequenced in a study of PD-1 blockade in classical Hodgkin lymphoma (dated by TCRdb to 2019 to 2021). Receptor libraries were prepared by the immunoSEQ multiplex PCR assay. Drawn from immuneACCESS, this table holds only the in-frame rearrangements with V and J called that TCRdb kept. Clones are partly lost; checked studies trace under half to an unresolved V gene and leave the rest unexplained. The sample profile shows roughly 18,000 clones; over 60% of them were found once. The ten largest make up roughly 7.6% of the sample. Explained via the paper, the time point label denotes: cycle 2 day 1 (C2D1) of nivolumab. All trial patients had relapsed after autologous stem cell transplantation, with cohorts A, B and C differing in prior brentuximab vedotin exposure. The sequencing used peripheral blood mononuclear cells (PBMCs), collected before the second cycle of nivolumab. These receptors all come from a human donor with classical Hodgkin lymphoma.

This sequence joins TRBV30 and TRBJ2-6, with D maybe TRBD1 (6 bases). CDR3 length equals 14 residues. The V gene's germline CDR1 is GTSNPN and CDR2 SVGIG (reference sequence). The V end was cut by 2 bases, the J end by 2 bases, with 7 bases between. This CDR3 reads CAWSYRAGANVLTF. The CDR3 coding sequence is TGTGCCTGGAGTTACAGGGCTGGGGCCAACGTCCTGACTTTC. Looking up the rest from reference TRBV30 and TRBJ2-6 gives the full variable domain: SQTIHQWPATLVQPVGSPLSLECTVEGTSNPNLYWYRQAAGRGLQLLFYSVGIGQISSEVPQNLSASRPQDRQFILSSKKLLLSDSGFYLCAWSYRAGANVLTFGAGSRLTVL.

The genes are TRBV27 and TRBJ2-3, with D uncertain. CDR1 is MNHEY and CDR2 is SMNVEV in the germline V gene (reference sequence). This CDR3 is built from 15 residues. V lost 2 bases and J lost 2, with 11 bases in between. The CDR3 sequence is CASSLRTPITDTQYF. The CDR3 DNA reads as TGTGCCAGCAGTTTACGAACACCCATCACAGATACGCAGTATTTT.

This chain links TRBV19 with TRBJ2-1; maybe TRBD1 (6 bases). This CDR3 region has 14 residues. V was pared by 3 bases and J by 5 bases, with 11 bases between. Germline-derived CDR1 and CDR2 are LNHDA and SQIVND (reference sequence). For the CDR3, the DNA is TGTGCCAGTAGTATGGGGACACTCAACAATGAGCAGTTCTTC. Translated, it gives CASSMGTLNNEQFF.

This clone was recorded only once. The chain has TRBV7-9 and TRBJ1-3; D remains unclear. Germline CDR1 is SEHNR and CDR2 is FQNEAQ (reference sequence). Trimming left V 0 bases short and J 4 bases short, with 10 bases between. The CDR3 has 15 amino acids. The CDR3 bases are TGTGCCAGCAGCTTAGCGGCGGCCAGGGGAAACACCATATATTTT. As protein: CASSLAAARGNTIYF.

This clone was found a few times. This rearrangement joins TRBV5-4 to TRBJ1-1; D call uncertain. V was pared by 5 bases and J by 5 bases, with 10 bases between. The germline V gene has CDR1 SGHNT and CDR2 YYREEE (reference sequence). This CDR3 has 12 residues. The CDR3 sequence: CASSYSPTEAFF. The CDR3 DNA sequence: TGTGCCAGCAGTTACAGCCCTACTGAAGCTTTCTTT. The full variable domain, in which reference TRBV5-4 and TRBJ1-1 provide the parts outside the CDR3, is ETGVTQSPTHLIKTRGQQVTLRCSSQSGHNTVSWYQQALGQGPQFIFQYYREEENGRGNFPPRFSGLQFPNYSSELNVNALELDDSALYLCASSYSPTEAFFGQGTRLTVV.

V gene TRBV18 combines with J gene TRBJ2-7, with 9 bases lining up with TRBD1. The CDR3 totals 16 residues. The trim removed 3 bases at V and 0 bases at J, leaving 6 bases unmatched. CDR1 is KGHSH, CDR2 LQKENI, per germline. The CDR3 DNA reads as TGTGCCAGCTCACCGAACAGGGGGCACAGCTCCTACGAGCAGTACTTC. It yields the protein CASSPNRGHSSYEQYF.

The CDR3 reads CASARTGNMNTEAFF. The DNA for the CDR3 is TGTGCCAGCGCCCGGACAGGAAATATGAACACTGAAGCTTTCTTT. The rearrangement uses TRBV9 and TRBJ1-1, with TRBD1 identical over 7 bases. The junction had 9 bases not matched to a gene; V was cut back by 7 bases and J by 0 bases. The CDR3 extends over 15 amino acids. Looked up from germline, CDR1 is SGDLS and CDR2 is YYNGEE.

This rearrangement joins TRBV4-1 to TRBJ2-7; 11 nucleotides line up with TRBD2. There are 15 residues in the CDR3. V dropped 4 bases and J dropped 4; count of bases not matched to a gene: 6. CDR1 is MGHRA and CDR2 is YSYEKL in the germline V gene. This chain's CDR3 is CASSPLTSGRYEQYF. CDR3 nucleotide sequence: TGCGCCAGCAGCCCTCTTACTAGCGGGAGATACGAGCAGTACTTC.

The V call is TRBV7-2, the J call TRBJ2-3; 10 bases fit TRBD2. Unmatched junction bases numbered 9, after V lost 5 bases and J lost 4 bases. This CDR3 spans 16 amino acids. Per the germline V gene, CDR1 is SGHTA and CDR2 is FQGNSA. CDR3 protein: CASSPGASGSPDTQYF. Written as DNA, the CDR3 is TGTGCCAGCAGCCCAGGGGCTAGCGGGAGTCCAGATACGCAGTATTTT.

This clone was picked up a small number of times. The chain combines TRBV7-9 with TRBJ1-2; perhaps TRBD1 as D (6 bases). The CDR3 runs 13 residues. The germline V gene encodes CDR1 SEHNR and CDR2 FQNEAQ (reference sequence). Trimming removed 5 bases at V and 5 bases at J, with 12 bases between. As DNA, the CDR3 is TGTGCCAGCAGCGACAGGACGGTATATGGCTACACCTTC. It codes for CASSDRTVYGYTF.

The rearrangement links TRBV28 to TRBJ2-7, with a possible D match to TRBD2 (5 bases). V dropped 5 bases and J dropped 0 bases, with 14 bases sitting between them. This CDR3 region has 15 residues. The germline gives CDR1 MDHEN, CDR2 SYDVKM. The CDR3 reads CASSETGVSSYEQYF. CDR3 DNA: TGTGCCAGCAGTGAAACCGGGGTCTCCTCCTACGAGCAGTACTTC.